This T cell receptor (beta chain) was found in a study of blood T cell repertoires in COVID-19. Source study methods: Amplification from reference gene primers served as the basis for estimated nucleated cell counts. Here immunoSEQ multiplex PCR was the method, and the copy in TCRdb shows in-frame clones only, minus some. That table gives V, J and clone size, and the DNA gave D and trimming. Here the sample spans about 130,000 clones, roughly three quarters being singletons. This clone came up once. Germline CDR1 SGDLS, CDR2 YYNGEE. V lost 3 bases to trimming and J lost 6 bases, with 10 bases between them. This CDR3 has 12 residues.

The chain recombines TRBV9 with TRBJ2-7; a weak D match, TRBD1 (7 bases). Sequencing used peripheral blood. The TCR comes from a man older than 75 with acute or convalescent COVID-19. The CDR3 DNA sequence: TGTGCCAGCAGCGACAGGGGAGGCGAGCAGTACTTC. It is translated as CASSDRGGEQYF.